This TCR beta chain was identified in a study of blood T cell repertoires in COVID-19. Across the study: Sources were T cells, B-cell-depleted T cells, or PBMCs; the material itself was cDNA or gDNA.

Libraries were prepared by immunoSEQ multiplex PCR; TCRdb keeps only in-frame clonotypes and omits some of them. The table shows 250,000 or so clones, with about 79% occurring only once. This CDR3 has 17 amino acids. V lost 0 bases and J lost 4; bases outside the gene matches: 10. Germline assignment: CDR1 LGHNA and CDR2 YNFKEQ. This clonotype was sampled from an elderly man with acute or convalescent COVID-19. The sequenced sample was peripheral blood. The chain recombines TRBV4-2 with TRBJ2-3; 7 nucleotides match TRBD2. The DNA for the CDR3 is TGTGCCAGCAGCCAAGAGTTGGACCCCGGGAGGCCAGATACGCAGTATTTT. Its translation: CASSQELDPGRPDTQYF.